The T cell receptor (beta chain) described here comes from a study of T cells in Graves' hyperthyroidism and ophthalmopathy. Findings and caveats of the study: Classification by a 13 V-J model distinguished ophthalmopathy from stable hyperthyroidism. Most thyroid-expanded clonotypes above 0.001 were also found in blood.

This clonotype was seen a handful of times. Its antigen remains unknown. CDR3 length: 15 amino acids. Germline CDR1 is SNHLY and CDR2 is FYNNEI. V shed 2 bases and J shed 4 bases, with 12 bases lying between them. Researchers took RNA transcripts and amplified the TCR beta CDR3 regions from them. When the TCR CDR3 underwent first-round RT-PCR, the HTBI primer set was used. TCRdb called the multiplex PCR reads again in MiXCR, with one record for every CDR3 protein. The sample lists hundreds of thousands of distinct CDR3 sequences, roughly 20% occurring once. Ophthalmopathy patients had moderate-to-severe active disease, CAS ≥3, NOSPECS ≥4, and disease duration under 3 months. Thyroid ultrasound, orbital computed tomography, clinical symptoms, and serum thyroxine and TRAb underpinned diagnoses.

V usage is TRBV2 and J usage is TRBJ1-5; D remains unclear. Source material: blood. The TCR was taken from a man aged 25-45 years with Graves' ophthalmopathy. DNA for the CDR3: TGTGCCAGCAGTGAAATCGCGTCGGAAAATCAGCCCCAGCATTTT. Protein: CASSEIASENQPQHF. The variable domain in full, with the rest retrieved from reference TRBV2 and TRBJ1-5, is EPEVTQTPSHQVTQMGQEVILRCVPISNHLYFYWYRQILGQKVEFLVSFYNNEISEKSEIFDDQFSVERPDGSNFTLKIRSTKLEDSAMYFCASSEIASENQPQHFGDGTRLSIL.